This T cell receptor beta chain was captured by sequencing in a study of blood T cell repertoires in COVID-19. The wider study: Sites across the United States, Italy and Spain contributed samples from acute and convalescent COVID-19.

Clones were sequenced by immunoSEQ multiplex PCR, and TCRdb holds only the in-frame ones, with some missing. In the table there are around 75,000 clones, 90% of which are singletons. This clone occurred a few times. The CDR3 is 14 amino acids. V was shortened by 1 base and J by 0 bases, with 9 bases between the two germline ends. CDR1 is GTSNPN, CDR2 SVGIG, per germline (reference sequence). The rearrangement uses TRBV30 and TRBJ1-1; D unresolved. This sequence originates from a man aged 50 or older with acute or convalescent COVID-19. The sample comprised peripheral blood. The CDR3 loop is CAWSGALMNTEAFF. Written as DNA, the CDR3 is TGTGCCTGGAGTGGGGCGCTGATGAACACTGAAGCTTTCTTT. Complete variable domain (other parts from reference TRBV30 and TRBJ1-1): SQTIHQWPATLVQPVGSPLSLECTVEGTSNPNLYWYRQAAGRGLQLLFYSVGIGQISSEVPQNLSASRPQDRQFILSSKKLLLSDSGFYLCAWSGALMNTEAFFGQGTRLTVV.